This T cell receptor beta chain was profiled in a study of cytomegalovirus exposure and HLA in healthy donors. Study outcomes and limitations: An analysis that came later showed most CMV-associated TCR beta chains appearing HLA-restricted.

In nominal health when sampled, donors likely had unrecorded immune exposures nonetheless. To note about this clone: What it recognizes is unknown.

CDR1 MNHNS and CDR2 SASEGT come from the germline V gene. CDR3 length: 16 residues. Trimming removed 4 bases from V and 1 base from J; junction bases left unmatched: 9. The PCR made use of 60 Vbeta and 13 Jbeta primers. Sequencing was performed with immunoSEQ multiplex PCR; in TCRdb, only in-frame clones are kept and a portion is missing. The specimen's table records around 120,000 clones. The chain couples TRBV6-1 to TRBJ1-1; 7 bases agree with TRBD1. This clonotype was obtained from a man younger than 35 in good health and CMV-seronegative. The sequencing input was PBMCs. The CDR3 spells CASSGRTGRGNTEAFF. CDR3 nucleotide sequence: TGTGCCAGCAGTGGTAGGACAGGCCGCGGGAACACTGAAGCTTTCTTT.